This entry describes one TCR beta chain. Antigen unknown. The data originate from a study of long-term antiretroviral therapy in people with HIV. Study-wide findings and caveats: An increase in diversity followed ART, yet levels stayed below transplant donor controls. Data on ART adherence, viral resistance or therapy changes were unavailable. Sampling of blood ran from the mid-2000s to the late 2010s, and older ART regimens were possibly in use.

Version v3.0 of the immunoSEQ assay was performed at survey level. Clones were read by immunoSEQ multiplex PCR, and TCRdb kept only the in-frame ones, dropping some. Of about 21,000 clones in the sample, around 80% were seen once. Germline CDR1 is SGHNT and CDR2 is YYREEE (reference sequence). V was clipped by 0 bases and J by 7 bases, with 7 bases between them. The CDR3 spans 13 residues. Sequenced material: unsorted PBMCs, taken 1.9 years after starting antiretroviral therapy. The source of this sequence is a woman aged 45-60 years with HIV. The chain joins TRBV5-4 to TRBJ2-2; no reliable D call. The DNA for the CDR3 is TGTGCCAGCAGCTTGGAACTACACGGGGAGCTGTTTTTT. Amino acids: CASSLELHGELFF.